This is a list of T cell receptor beta chains from one sample in a study of blood T cell repertoires in COVID-19. Assay used: immunoSEQ multiplex PCR; TCRdb lists only in-frame clones, some missing. This repertoire shows 170,000 or so clones, about 72% found once; its top ten account for 15% to 20%. The sample taken for sequencing was PBMCs or T cells enriched from blood (not recorded which). Every receptor here comes from a woman between 45 and 60 years old who had recovered from COVID-19. CDR3s include the opening cysteine and the closing phenylalanine or tryptophan. D genes are given only for firm matches. Rows may omit the clone size; those that give it use once, few, many or a size class.

cdr3_aa cdr3_nt d_call j_call clone_size v_call
CATSRTGGGLDTQYF TGTGCCACCAGCAGGACAGGGGGCGGGTTAGATACGCAGTATTTT TRBD1 TRBJ2-3 - TRBV24-1
CAISVEGTAQYEAFF TGTGCCATCAGTGTAGAGGGGACAGCCCAATACGAAGCTTTCTTT TRBD1 TRBJ1-1 - TRBV10-3
CASSPVPQGGGNEQFF TGTGCCAGCAGCCCAGTGCCACAGGGCGGGGGCAATGAGCAGTTCTTC - TRBJ2-1 few TRBV4-2
CASSNTGGPYEQYF TGTGCCAGCAGCAATACAGGGGGCCCCTACGAGCAGTACTTC TRBD1 TRBJ2-7 - TRBV28
CASSTPLGGVAEAFF TGTGCCAGCAGTACCCCCTTAGGGGGGGTGGCTGAAGCTTTCTTT - TRBJ1-1 - TRBV6-5
CASSISGFDHSPLHF TGTGCCAGTAGTATTTCAGGGTTTGATCATTCACCCCTCCACTTT - TRBJ1-6 - TRBV19
CATSDPGTGGLPGYTF TGTGCCACCAGTGATCCCGGGACAGGGGGTCTCCCTGGCTACACCTTC TRBD1 TRBJ1-2 - TRBV24-1
CASSTAGGPLRTEQFF TGTGCCAGCAGCACGGCGGGAGGGCCGTTACGGACTGAGCAGTTCTTC TRBD2 TRBJ2-1 - TRBV3-1/TRBV3-2
CATRTAVNEKLFF TGTGCCACCCGGACAGCTGTAAATGAAAAACTGTTTTTT - TRBJ1-4 - TRBV27
CASSPVQGITEAFF TGTGCCAGCTCACCGGTACAGGGGATAACTGAAGCTTTCTTT TRBD1 TRBJ1-1 - TRBV18
CASSFNPGEAYEQYF TGTGCCAGCAGCTTTAACCCGGGGGAGGCCTACGAGCAGTACTTC - TRBJ2-7 - TRBV7-2
CATSRDTRTVAPF TGTGCCACCAGCAGAGATACGCGGACAGTTGCCCCCTTC - TRBJ1-2 - TRBV15
CATRTIKSSYNEQFF TGTGCCACTAGAACCATCAAGAGCTCCTACAATGAGCAGTTCTTC - TRBJ2-1 - TRBV15
CASSLWTSGRAGELFF TGTGCCAGCAGCTTGTGGACTAGCGGGAGGGCCGGGGAGCTGTTTTTT TRBD2 TRBJ2-2 few TRBV7-2
CASSPGDGRYGYTF TGCGCCAGCAGCCCAGGGGACGGCCGCTATGGCTACACCTTC - TRBJ1-2 - TRBV5-1
CARDAQGEQFF TGTGCCAGGGATGCACAGGGGGAGCAGTTCTTC TRBD1 TRBJ2-1 few TRBV2
CASSPYTDTQYF TGTGCCAGCAGTCCCTACACAGATACGCAGTATTTT - TRBJ2-3 - TRBV28